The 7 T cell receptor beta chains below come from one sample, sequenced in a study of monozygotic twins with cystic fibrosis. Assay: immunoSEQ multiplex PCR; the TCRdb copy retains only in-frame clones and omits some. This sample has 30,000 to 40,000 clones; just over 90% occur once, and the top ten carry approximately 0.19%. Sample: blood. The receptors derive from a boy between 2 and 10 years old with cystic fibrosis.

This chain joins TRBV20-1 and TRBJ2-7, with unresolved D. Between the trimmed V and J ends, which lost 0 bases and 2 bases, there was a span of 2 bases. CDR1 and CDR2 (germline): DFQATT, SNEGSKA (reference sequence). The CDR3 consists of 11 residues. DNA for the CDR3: TGCAGTGCTAGAGATACCTACGAGCAGTACTTC. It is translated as CSARDTYEQYF.

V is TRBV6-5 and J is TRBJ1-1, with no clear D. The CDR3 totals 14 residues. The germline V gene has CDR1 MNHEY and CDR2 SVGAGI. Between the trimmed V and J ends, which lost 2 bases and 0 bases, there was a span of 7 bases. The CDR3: CASSYDLLNTEAFF. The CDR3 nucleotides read TGTGCCAGCAGTTACGATCTGCTGAACACTGAAGCTTTCTTT.

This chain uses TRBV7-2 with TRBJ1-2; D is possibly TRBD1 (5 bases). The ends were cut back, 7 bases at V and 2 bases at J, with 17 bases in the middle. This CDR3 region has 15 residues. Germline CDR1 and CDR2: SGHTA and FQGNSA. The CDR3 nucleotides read TGTGCCAGCACCTCGACGCAGGGCGGGAACTATGGCTACACCTTC. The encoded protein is CASTSTQGGNYGYTF.

The CDR3 here is CASSSDGTLNGETQYF. CDR3 nucleotide sequence: TGCGCCAGCAGCAGTGACGGGACACTTAACGGAGAGACCCAGTACTTC. The chain couples TRBV5-1 to TRBJ2-5, with D perhaps matching TRBD1 (6 bases). The CDR3 runs to 16 residues. Between the trimmed V and J ends, which lost 4 bases and 4 bases, there was a span of 20 bases. Germline V gives CDR1 SGHRS, CDR2 YFSETQ.

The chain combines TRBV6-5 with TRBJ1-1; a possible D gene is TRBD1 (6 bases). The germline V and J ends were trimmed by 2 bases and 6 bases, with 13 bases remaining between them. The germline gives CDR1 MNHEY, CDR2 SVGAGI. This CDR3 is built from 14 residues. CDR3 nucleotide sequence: TGTGCCAGCAGTTACGGGGGGGCCGGGTCTGAAGCTTTCTTT. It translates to CASSYGGAGSEAFF.

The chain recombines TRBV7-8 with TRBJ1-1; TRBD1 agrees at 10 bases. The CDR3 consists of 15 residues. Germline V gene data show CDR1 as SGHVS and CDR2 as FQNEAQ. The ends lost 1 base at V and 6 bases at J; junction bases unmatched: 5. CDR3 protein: CASSLEGQGKPEAFF. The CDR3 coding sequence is TGTGCCAGCAGCTTAGAGGGACAGGGGAAACCTGAAGCTTTCTTT.

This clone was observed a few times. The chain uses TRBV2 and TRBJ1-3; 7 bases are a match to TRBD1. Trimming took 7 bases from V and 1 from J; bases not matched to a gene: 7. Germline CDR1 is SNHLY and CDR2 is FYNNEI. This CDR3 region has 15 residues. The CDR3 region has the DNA TGTGCCAGCACCGAAGAGGGGGCATCTGGAAACACCATATATTTT. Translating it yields CASTEEGASGNTIYF.